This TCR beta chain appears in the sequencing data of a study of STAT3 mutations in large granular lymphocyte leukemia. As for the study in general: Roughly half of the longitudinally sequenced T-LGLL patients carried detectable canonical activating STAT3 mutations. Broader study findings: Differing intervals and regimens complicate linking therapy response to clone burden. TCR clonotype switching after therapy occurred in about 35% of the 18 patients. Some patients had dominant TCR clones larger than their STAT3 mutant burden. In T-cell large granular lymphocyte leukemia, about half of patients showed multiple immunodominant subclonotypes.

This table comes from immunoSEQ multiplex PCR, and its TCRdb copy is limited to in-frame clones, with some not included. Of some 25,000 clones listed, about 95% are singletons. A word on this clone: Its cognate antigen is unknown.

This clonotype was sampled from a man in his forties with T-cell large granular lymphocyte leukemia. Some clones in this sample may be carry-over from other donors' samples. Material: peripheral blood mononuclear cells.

In DNA form, the CDR3 reads TGTGCCAGCAGTATCACAGGCTCCTACGAGCAGTACTTC. Residues: CASSITGSYEQYF. The gene calls are TRBV27 and TRBJ2-7; D is perhaps TRBD1 (5 bases). The CDR3 length is 13 residues. Germline V CDR1 and CDR2: MNHEY, SMNVEV (reference sequence). Trimming shortened V by 5 bases and J by 0 bases, and 8 bases separated the two germline ends.